This is a list of T cell receptor beta chains from one sample in a study of CD8 T cells in Susac syndrome. Each CDR3 protein gets one entry after TCRdb re-called the immunoSEQ multiplex PCR reads with MiXCR. The sample contains around 170,000 distinct CDR3 sequences, approximately 95% of which appear only once. Sequences were obtained from CD4+ T cells from PBMCs. These receptors were obtained from a human donor with Susac syndrome. Each CDR3 is given with its conserved first and last residue. The order of the fields is D gene, clone size, V gene, J gene, CDR3 DNA, CDR3 protein. A D gene is named only where the DNA matches it firmly. Some rows have no size entry. The others give once, few or many, or a class for an expanded clone.

d_call: TRBD1; clone_size: -; v_call: TRBV5-1; j_call: TRBJ1-1; cdr3_nt: TGCGCCAGCAGCGGTTCCGGGACAGGAAAGACTGAAGCTTTCTTT; cdr3_aa: CASSGSGTGKTEAFF
d_call: TRBD1; clone_size: once; v_call: TRBV30; j_call: TRBJ2-7; cdr3_nt: TGTGCCTGGAGTGGGGACAGGGAGGACTCCTACGAGCAGTACTTC; cdr3_aa: CAWSGDREDSYEQYF
d_call: -; clone_size: -; v_call: TRBV20-1; j_call: TRBJ1-6; cdr3_nt: TGCAGTGCTAGGATAGGAGGGAGGGAGGATTCACCCCTCCACTTT; cdr3_aa: CSARIGGREDSPLHF
d_call: -; clone_size: -; v_call: TRBV29-1; j_call: TRBJ1-1; cdr3_nt: TGCAGCGTTAAGGGTGCTCATGAAGCTTTCTTT; cdr3_aa: CSVKGAHEAFF
d_call: -; clone_size: -; v_call: TRBV2; j_call: TRBJ2-7; cdr3_nt: TGTGCCAACCTGGTGAGCTACGAGCAGTACTTC; cdr3_aa: CANLVSYEQYF
d_call: TRBD1; clone_size: -; v_call: TRBV7-2; j_call: TRBJ2-3; cdr3_nt: TGTGCCAGCAGCCCGAGACAGGGGTCCACAGATACGCAGTATTTT; cdr3_aa: CASSPRQGSTDTQYF
d_call: TRBD2; clone_size: -; v_call: TRBV11-2; j_call: TRBJ2-1; cdr3_nt: TGTGCCAGCAGCTCCCGCGGGGGGGCAAGAAACAATGAGCAGTTCTTC; cdr3_aa: CASSSRGGARNNEQFF
d_call: -; clone_size: -; v_call: TRBV3-1; j_call: TRBJ2-2; cdr3_nt: TGTGCCAGCAGCCAACAATACACCGGGGAGCTGTTTTTT; cdr3_aa: CASSQQYTGELFF
d_call: TRBD2; clone_size: -; v_call: TRBV27; j_call: TRBJ2-1; cdr3_nt: TGTGCCAGCAGTTCCCTAGCGGGGGGCACCCAGCAGTTCTTC; cdr3_aa: CASSSLAGGTQQFF
d_call: -; clone_size: -; v_call: TRBV3-1; j_call: TRBJ1-2; cdr3_nt: TGTGCCAGCAGCCCCACCAAAGGGTCCTATGGCTACACCTTC; cdr3_aa: CASSPTKGSYGYTF
d_call: TRBD1; clone_size: -; v_call: TRBV12-3/TRBV12-4; j_call: TRBJ2-1; cdr3_nt: TGTGCCAGCAGCCCGACAGGGATCGGGAATGAGCAGTTCTTC; cdr3_aa: CASSPTGIGNEQFF
d_call: -; clone_size: -; v_call: TRBV29-1; j_call: TRBJ2-7; cdr3_nt: TGCAGCGTTGAGGACAGAATCTCCTACGAGCAGTACTTC; cdr3_aa: CSVEDRISYEQYF
d_call: TRBD2; clone_size: -; v_call: TRBV5-4; j_call: TRBJ2-3; cdr3_nt: TGTGCCAGCAGCTTGGGACTAGCGGGAATGGATACGCAGTATTTT; cdr3_aa: CASSLGLAGMDTQYF
d_call: -; clone_size: -; v_call: TRBV29-1; j_call: TRBJ2-1; cdr3_nt: TGCAGCGTACCCAGAGGGTCCAGCTCCTACAATGAGCAGTTCTTC; cdr3_aa: CSVPRGSSSYNEQFF
d_call: -; clone_size: -; v_call: TRBV12-3/TRBV12-4; j_call: TRBJ2-1; cdr3_nt: TGTGCCAGCAGTTTCTGGGATGAGCAGTTCTTC; cdr3_aa: CASSFWDEQFF
d_call: -; clone_size: -; v_call: TRBV29-1; j_call: TRBJ1-3; cdr3_nt: TGCAGCGTCCCTAAGGGAAACACCATATATTTT; cdr3_aa: CSVPKGNTIYF
d_call: TRBD2; clone_size: -; v_call: TRBV23-1; j_call: TRBJ2-1; cdr3_nt: TGCGCCAGCAGTCAATCGAACATGCTAGCGGGAGACAATGAGCAGTTCTTC; cdr3_aa: CASSQSNMLAGDNEQFF
d_call: -; clone_size: -; v_call: TRBV29-1; j_call: TRBJ2-1; cdr3_nt: TGCACCGCTGCAAGGGGGGTAGGCTCCTACAATGAGCAGTTCTTC; cdr3_aa: CTAARGVGSYNEQFF
d_call: -; clone_size: -; v_call: TRBV30; j_call: TRBJ2-2; cdr3_nt: TGTGCCTGGAGTGTACGTTCATTCACCGGGGAGCTGTTTTTT; cdr3_aa: CAWSVRSFTGELFF
d_call: TRBD1; clone_size: -; v_call: TRBV6-6; j_call: TRBJ1-1; cdr3_nt: TGTGCCAGCACCACCGGGACAGCCACCTTGGACGCTTTCTTT; cdr3_aa: CASTTGTATLDAFF
d_call: -; clone_size: -; v_call: TRBV19; j_call: TRBJ2-7; cdr3_nt: TGTGCCAGTAGTATTCGACTAGTGGCGGACGAGCAGTACTTC; cdr3_aa: CASSIRLVADEQYF
d_call: TRBD1; clone_size: -; v_call: TRBV28; j_call: TRBJ2-3; cdr3_nt: TGTGCCAGCAGTTCCGTTCCCGGGACAGGGGAAGATACGCAGTATTTT; cdr3_aa: CASSSVPGTGEDTQYF
d_call: TRBD2; clone_size: -; v_call: TRBV11-1; j_call: TRBJ2-1; cdr3_nt: TGTGCCAGCAGCCCGGGGGGGAACTCCTACAATGAGCAGTTCTTC; cdr3_aa: CASSPGGNSYNEQFF
d_call: -; clone_size: -; v_call: TRBV12-3/TRBV12-4; j_call: TRBJ1-1; cdr3_nt: TGTGCCAGCAGCGACAACTCGGGGGGAAACACTGAAGCTTTCTTT; cdr3_aa: CASSDNSGGNTEAFF
d_call: -; clone_size: -; v_call: TRBV7-2; j_call: TRBJ2-3; cdr3_nt: TGTGCCAGCAGCCCGGCCGGACTTCAAAACACAGATACGCAGTATTTT; cdr3_aa: CASSPAGLQNTDTQYF
d_call: -; clone_size: -; v_call: TRBV4-3; j_call: TRBJ2-1; cdr3_nt: TGCGCCAGCAGCGTCGAGGGGGGGCAATACAATGAGCAGTTCTTC; cdr3_aa: CASSVEGGQYNEQFF
d_call: -; clone_size: -; v_call: TRBV7-3; j_call: TRBJ1-1; cdr3_nt: TGTGCCAGCAGACCCAGGAGTGAAGCTTTCTTT; cdr3_aa: CASRPRSEAFF
d_call: TRBD1; clone_size: -; v_call: TRBV5-1; j_call: TRBJ2-2; cdr3_nt: TGCGCCAGCAGCTCGAGACAGGGAGACACCGGGGAGCTGTTTTTT; cdr3_aa: CASSSRQGDTGELFF
d_call: -; clone_size: -; v_call: TRBV30; j_call: TRBJ2-5; cdr3_nt: TGTGCCTGGAGTGTACTCTGGGGCCAGTACTTC; cdr3_aa: CAWSVLWGQYF
d_call: -; clone_size: -; v_call: TRBV9; j_call: TRBJ2-3; cdr3_nt: TGTGCCAGCAGCGTAGAAGGAAGTAGGGCAGATACGCAGTATTTT; cdr3_aa: CASSVEGSRADTQYF
d_call: -; clone_size: -; v_call: TRBV21-1; j_call: TRBJ2-1; cdr3_nt: TGTGCCAGCAGCAAAGTACCCGACAGCTACAATGAGCAGTTCTTC; cdr3_aa: CASSKVPDSYNEQFF